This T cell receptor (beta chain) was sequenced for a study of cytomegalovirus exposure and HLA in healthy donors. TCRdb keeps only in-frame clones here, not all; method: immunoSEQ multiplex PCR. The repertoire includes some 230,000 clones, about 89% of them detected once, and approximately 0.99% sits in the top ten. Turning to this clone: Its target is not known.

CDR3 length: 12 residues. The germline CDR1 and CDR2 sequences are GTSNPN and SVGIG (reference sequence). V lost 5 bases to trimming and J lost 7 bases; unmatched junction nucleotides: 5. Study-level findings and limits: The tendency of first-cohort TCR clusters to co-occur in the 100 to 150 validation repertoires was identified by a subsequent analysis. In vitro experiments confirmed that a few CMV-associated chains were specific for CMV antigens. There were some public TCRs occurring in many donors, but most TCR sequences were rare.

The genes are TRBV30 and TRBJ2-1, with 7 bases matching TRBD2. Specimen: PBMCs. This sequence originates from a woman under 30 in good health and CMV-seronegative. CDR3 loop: CAWGEGVNEQFF. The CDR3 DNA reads TGTGCCTGGGGGGAGGGTGTGAATGAGCAGTTCTTC.